These 23 T cell receptor beta chains were sequenced from one sample in a study of blood T cell repertoires in COVID-19. The method was immunoSEQ multiplex PCR; TCRdb's version includes in-frame clones alone and lacks a portion of them. The data contain approximately 300,000 clones, roughly 90% of them seen just once; the ten biggest clones take up 1.8%. The material sequenced was peripheral blood. The receptors were gathered from a woman between 25 and 40 years old with COVID-19, enrolled during active disease.

The chain is built from TRBV5-6 and TRBJ2-5, with D possibly matching TRBD2 (5 bases). Trimming left V 2 bases short and J 0 bases short, with 11 bases between. The CDR3 length is 15 residues. Per the germline V gene, CDR1 is SGHDT and CDR2 is YYEEEE. CDR3 in amino acids: CASSLREPYQETQYF. The CDR3 DNA is TGTGCCAGCAGCTTACGGGAACCGTACCAAGAGACCCAGTACTTC.

The chain recombines TRBV18 with TRBJ2-2; 9 bases are a match to TRBD2. Germline lookup yields CDR1 KGHSH and CDR2 LQKENI. The CDR3 sequence is 16 residues long. V shed 2 bases and J 1 base; nucleotides not matched to a gene: 2. The CDR3 region is CASSPIAGENTGELFF. CDR3 DNA: TGTGCCAGCTCACCAATAGCGGGGGAGAACACCGGGGAGCTGTTTTTT. The whole variable domain, remainder taken from reference TRBV18 and TRBJ2-2, is NAGVMQNPRHLVRRRGQEARLRCSPMKGHSHVYWYRQLPEEGLKFMVYLQKENIIDESGMPKERFSAEFPKEGPSILRIQQVVRGDSAAYFCASSPIAGENTGELFFGEGSRLTVL.

V usage is TRBV6-2 or TRBV6-3 and J usage is TRBJ1-5; D unresolved. V shed 1 base and J shed 1 base, with 14 bases lying between them. The V gene's germline CDR1 is MNHEY and CDR2 SVGEGT. This CDR3 contains 17 residues. CDR3 protein: CASSYFPIQASNQPQHF. For the CDR3, the DNA is TGTGCCAGCAGTTACTTTCCGATCCAGGCGAGCAATCAGCCCCAGCATTTT.

The V call is TRBV5-1, the J call TRBJ2-1; D is unresolved. The CDR3 runs to 13 residues. CDR1 is SGHRS, CDR2 YFSETQ, per germline. The germline V and J ends were trimmed by 0 bases and 10 bases, with 11 bases remaining between them. CDR3: CASSLEIAGEQFF. CDR3 in DNA: TGCGCCAGCAGCTTGGAAATTGCAGGAGAGCAGTTCTTC. Variable domain in full (rest from reference TRBV5-1 and TRBJ2-1): KAGVTQTPRYLIKTRGQQVTLSCSPISGHRSVSWYQQTPGQGLQFLFEYFSETQRNKGNFPGRFSGRQFSNSRSEMNVSTLELGDSALYLCASSLEIAGEQFFGPGTRLTVL.

The rearrangement joins TRBV12-3 or TRBV12-4 to TRBJ2-3; 8 positions agree with TRBD2. This CDR3 spans 13 amino acids. V shed 6 bases and J 11 bases; nucleotides not matched to a gene: 10. CDR3 bases: TGTGCCAGCAGCCCCATGCCCGGGGGGGGGCAGTATTTT. Translation gives CASSPMPGGGQYF.

J is TRBJ2-2 and V is TRBV7-6; D is possibly TRBD2 (6 bases). The germline V gene encodes CDR1 SGHVS and CDR2 FNYEAQ. V gave up 1 base and J gave up 7 bases, with 19 bases separating them. This CDR3 is built from 17 residues. The CDR3 reads CASSLVGRGAMGGELFF. The CDR3 nucleotides read TGTGCCAGCAGCTTAGTTGGTCGCGGGGCGATGGGCGGGGAGCTGTTTTTT.

The chain joins TRBV7-9 to TRBJ1-4; 7 bases align to TRBD1. CDR3 length: 15 amino acids. From germline, CDR1 is SEHNR and CDR2 FQNEAQ (reference sequence). Unmatched junction bases numbered 7, after V lost 5 bases and J lost 4 bases. The CDR3 is CASSIGTANNEKLFF. In DNA form, the CDR3 reads TGTGCCAGCAGCATCGGGACAGCCAATAATGAAAAACTGTTTTTT.

This clone showed up just a few times. The CDR3 is CATSDPRTEGTDTQYF. CDR3 nucleotides: TGTGCCACCAGTGATCCCCGGACAGAGGGCACAGATACGCAGTATTTT. This sequence joins TRBV24-1 and TRBJ2-3; tentative D call: TRBD1 (6 bases). Per the germline V gene, CDR1 is KGHDR and CDR2 is SFDVKD. V gave up 3 bases and J gave up 1 base, with 13 bases separating them. The CDR3 length is 16 residues.

V and J are TRBV7-2 and TRBJ2-1, with D hard to call. This CDR3 region has 13 residues. Per the germline V gene, CDR1 is SGHTA and CDR2 is FQGNSA. V was cut by 2 bases and J by 6 bases, with 8 bases left in between. The CDR3 DNA reads TGTGCCAGCAGCTTACGGTCTCGCAATGAGCAGTTCTTC. As protein: CASSLRSRNEQFF. The entire variable domain, with the rest obtained from reference TRBV7-2 and TRBJ2-1, is as follows: GAGVSQSPSNKVTEKGKDVELRCDPISGHTALYWYRQSLGQGLEFLIYFQGNSAPDKSGLPSDRFSAERTGGSVSTLTIQRTQQEDSAVYLCASSLRSRNEQFFGPGTRLTVL.

The V and J genes are TRBV4-1 and TRBJ1-3, with D possibly TRBD1 on 5 matching bases. The CDR3 is 15 amino acids. Germline CDR1 and CDR2: MGHRA and YSYEKL. V gave up 4 bases and J gave up 8 bases, with 18 bases separating them. In DNA, the CDR3 is TGCGCCAGCAGCCCTTCGGGACTCCCGGGAGACACCATATATTTT. Translated: CASSPSGLPGDTIYF.

CDR3: CASSPQNNKNTEAFF. For the CDR3, the DNA is TGTGCCAGCTCACCGCAGAACAATAAGAACACTGAAGCTTTCTTT. V usage is TRBV18 and J usage is TRBJ1-1, with D unclear. Germline V gene data show CDR1 as KGHSH and CDR2 as LQKENI. CDR3 length equals 15 residues. Trimming left V 3 bases short and J 1 base short, with 12 bases between.

This chain joins TRBV4-1 and TRBJ1-1; perhaps TRBD1 as D (5 bases). V lost 2 bases and J 4 bases, leaving 8 bases between the germline ends. This CDR3 has 13 residues. Looked up from germline, CDR1 is MGHRA and CDR2 is YSYEKL. CDR3 nucleotide sequence: TGCGCCAGCAGCCAATCAGGGCTCACTGAAGCTTTCTTT. As protein: CASSQSGLTEAFF.

This clone came up a few times. The V and J genes are TRBV28 and TRBJ2-5, with D possibly TRBD1 on 6 matching bases. The V end lost 7 bases, the J end lost 4 bases, and 19 bases lay between the germline ends. Germline V lookup: CDR1 MDHEN, CDR2 SYDVKM. The CDR3 covers 15 residues. The CDR3 protein is CASTVMGAQGETQYF. The CDR3 DNA reads TGTGCCAGCACCGTAATGGGGGCCCAGGGAGAGACCCAGTACTTC.

The CDR3 DNA sequence: TGCGCCAGCAGCCAAGATTGGAGGGGCCGTCTTGAAGCTTTCTTT. Its protein is CASSQDWRGRLEAFF. The chain combines TRBV4-1 with TRBJ1-1; D perhaps matches TRBD1 (5 bases). The CDR3 has 15 amino acids. CDR1 is MGHRA, CDR2 YSYEKL, per germline. V was trimmed by 0 bases and J by 7 bases, leaving 15 bases between them.

This chain links TRBV7-9 with TRBJ2-3; possible D gene TRBD2, 5 bases. The CDR3 runs 14 residues. Trimming cost V 5 bases and J 10 bases, with 19 bases left between them. CDR1 SEHNR and CDR2 FQNEAQ come from the germline V gene (reference sequence). CDR3 sequence reads: CASSPTYPPGAQYF. In nucleotides, the CDR3 is TGTGCCAGCAGCCCCACATATCCGCCCGGGGCGCAGTATTTT.

With regard to this clone: The sample carries other DNA sequences with the same CDR3. The rearrangement links TRBV2 to TRBJ1-5; 8 nucleotides agree with TRBD1. CDR1 and CDR2 from the germline V gene are SNHLY and FYNNEI. V lost 6 bases and J lost 4; bases outside the gene matches: 5. The CDR3 runs to 14 residues. CDR3 nucleotide sequence: TGTGCCAGCAGCGGACAGGGCCTAAATCAGCCCCAGCATTTT. This sequence encodes CASSGQGLNQPQHF.

The chain is built from TRBV7-9 and TRBJ2-5; D perhaps matches TRBD1 (5 bases). The CDR3 has 13 amino acids. Looked up from germline, CDR1 is SEHNR and CDR2 is FQNEAQ (reference sequence). With 2 bases removed from V and 5 bases from J, the gap between germline ends came to 9 bases. In nucleotides, the CDR3 is TGTGCCAGCAGCTTAAGCAGGGTCGAGACCCAGTACTTC. Translation gives CASSLSRVETQYF. Based on the CDR3 plus reference TRBV7-9 and TRBJ2-5, the full variable domain is DTGVSQNPRHKITKRGQNVTFRCDPISEHNRLYWYRQTLGQGPEFLTYFQNEAQLEKSRLLSDRFSAERPKGSFSTLEIQRTEQGDSAMYLCASSLSRVETQYFGPGTRLLVL.

A word on this clone: The junction shows a germline mismatch at one end, possibly a read error. The chain couples TRBV24-1 to TRBJ1-5; tentatively, D is TRBD1 (6 bases). This CDR3 region has 14 residues. Germline values: CDR1 KGHDR, CDR2 SFDVKD. CDR3 sequence reads: CATSRGGSDQPQHF. The CDR3 DNA is TGTGCCACCAGTCGAGGGGGTAGCGATCAGCCCCAGCATTTT.

This clone was counted between two and nine times. J is TRBJ2-7 and V is TRBV15; a possible D gene is TRBD1 (5 bases). CDR1 is LNHNV and CDR2 is YYDKDF in the germline V gene (reference sequence). This CDR3 is built from 13 residues. Trimming removed 0 bases from V and 3 bases from J, with 6 bases in between. The CDR3, as DNA: TGTGCCACCAGCAGAGATCAGGGCTACGAGCAGTACTTC. It specifies CATSRDQGYEQYF.

The chain combines TRBV6-2 or TRBV6-3 with TRBJ1-2, with 8 bases fitting TRBD1. This CDR3 contains 16 residues. Germline V gene sequence: CDR1 MNHEY, CDR2 SVGEGT. Unmatched junction bases numbered 6, after V lost 3 bases and J lost 0 bases. CDR3 sequence (DNA): TGTGCCAGCAGTTATCCGGGACAGGCCTCTAACTATGGCTACACCTTC. It is translated as CASSYPGQASNYGYTF.

This clone has only a few counts. Different DNA sequences within this sample yield the same CDR3. The chain couples TRBV29-1 to TRBJ1-1; D unresolved. CDR3 length: 13 amino acids. Trimming left V 6 bases short and J 0 bases short, with 11 bases between. CDR1 is SQVTM and CDR2 is ANQGSEA in the germline V gene. CDR3 loop: CSVEDGMNTEAFF. CDR3 sequence (DNA): TGCAGCGTGGAGGACGGCATGAACACTGAAGCTTTCTTT.

The gene calls are TRBV27 and TRBJ1-6; no firm D call. The germline V gene encodes CDR1 MNHEY and CDR2 SMNVEV (reference sequence). There are 16 residues in the CDR3. The V and J ends lost 5 bases and 0 bases respectively, with 11 bases between them. The CDR3 loop is CASSPRFNSYNSPLHF. CDR3 nucleotide sequence: TGTGCCAGCAGTCCGCGATTCAACTCCTATAATTCACCCCTCCACTTT.

The rearrangement links TRBV7-2 to TRBJ1-2, with no clear D. The CDR3 is 13 amino acids. V gave up 5 bases and J gave up 8 bases, with 15 bases separating them. CDR1 and CDR2 from the germline V gene are SGHTA and FQGNSA. The CDR3 coding sequence is TGTGCCAGCAGCCTAGACATCTCGGGGGGCTACACCTTC. It translates to CASSLDISGGYTF.